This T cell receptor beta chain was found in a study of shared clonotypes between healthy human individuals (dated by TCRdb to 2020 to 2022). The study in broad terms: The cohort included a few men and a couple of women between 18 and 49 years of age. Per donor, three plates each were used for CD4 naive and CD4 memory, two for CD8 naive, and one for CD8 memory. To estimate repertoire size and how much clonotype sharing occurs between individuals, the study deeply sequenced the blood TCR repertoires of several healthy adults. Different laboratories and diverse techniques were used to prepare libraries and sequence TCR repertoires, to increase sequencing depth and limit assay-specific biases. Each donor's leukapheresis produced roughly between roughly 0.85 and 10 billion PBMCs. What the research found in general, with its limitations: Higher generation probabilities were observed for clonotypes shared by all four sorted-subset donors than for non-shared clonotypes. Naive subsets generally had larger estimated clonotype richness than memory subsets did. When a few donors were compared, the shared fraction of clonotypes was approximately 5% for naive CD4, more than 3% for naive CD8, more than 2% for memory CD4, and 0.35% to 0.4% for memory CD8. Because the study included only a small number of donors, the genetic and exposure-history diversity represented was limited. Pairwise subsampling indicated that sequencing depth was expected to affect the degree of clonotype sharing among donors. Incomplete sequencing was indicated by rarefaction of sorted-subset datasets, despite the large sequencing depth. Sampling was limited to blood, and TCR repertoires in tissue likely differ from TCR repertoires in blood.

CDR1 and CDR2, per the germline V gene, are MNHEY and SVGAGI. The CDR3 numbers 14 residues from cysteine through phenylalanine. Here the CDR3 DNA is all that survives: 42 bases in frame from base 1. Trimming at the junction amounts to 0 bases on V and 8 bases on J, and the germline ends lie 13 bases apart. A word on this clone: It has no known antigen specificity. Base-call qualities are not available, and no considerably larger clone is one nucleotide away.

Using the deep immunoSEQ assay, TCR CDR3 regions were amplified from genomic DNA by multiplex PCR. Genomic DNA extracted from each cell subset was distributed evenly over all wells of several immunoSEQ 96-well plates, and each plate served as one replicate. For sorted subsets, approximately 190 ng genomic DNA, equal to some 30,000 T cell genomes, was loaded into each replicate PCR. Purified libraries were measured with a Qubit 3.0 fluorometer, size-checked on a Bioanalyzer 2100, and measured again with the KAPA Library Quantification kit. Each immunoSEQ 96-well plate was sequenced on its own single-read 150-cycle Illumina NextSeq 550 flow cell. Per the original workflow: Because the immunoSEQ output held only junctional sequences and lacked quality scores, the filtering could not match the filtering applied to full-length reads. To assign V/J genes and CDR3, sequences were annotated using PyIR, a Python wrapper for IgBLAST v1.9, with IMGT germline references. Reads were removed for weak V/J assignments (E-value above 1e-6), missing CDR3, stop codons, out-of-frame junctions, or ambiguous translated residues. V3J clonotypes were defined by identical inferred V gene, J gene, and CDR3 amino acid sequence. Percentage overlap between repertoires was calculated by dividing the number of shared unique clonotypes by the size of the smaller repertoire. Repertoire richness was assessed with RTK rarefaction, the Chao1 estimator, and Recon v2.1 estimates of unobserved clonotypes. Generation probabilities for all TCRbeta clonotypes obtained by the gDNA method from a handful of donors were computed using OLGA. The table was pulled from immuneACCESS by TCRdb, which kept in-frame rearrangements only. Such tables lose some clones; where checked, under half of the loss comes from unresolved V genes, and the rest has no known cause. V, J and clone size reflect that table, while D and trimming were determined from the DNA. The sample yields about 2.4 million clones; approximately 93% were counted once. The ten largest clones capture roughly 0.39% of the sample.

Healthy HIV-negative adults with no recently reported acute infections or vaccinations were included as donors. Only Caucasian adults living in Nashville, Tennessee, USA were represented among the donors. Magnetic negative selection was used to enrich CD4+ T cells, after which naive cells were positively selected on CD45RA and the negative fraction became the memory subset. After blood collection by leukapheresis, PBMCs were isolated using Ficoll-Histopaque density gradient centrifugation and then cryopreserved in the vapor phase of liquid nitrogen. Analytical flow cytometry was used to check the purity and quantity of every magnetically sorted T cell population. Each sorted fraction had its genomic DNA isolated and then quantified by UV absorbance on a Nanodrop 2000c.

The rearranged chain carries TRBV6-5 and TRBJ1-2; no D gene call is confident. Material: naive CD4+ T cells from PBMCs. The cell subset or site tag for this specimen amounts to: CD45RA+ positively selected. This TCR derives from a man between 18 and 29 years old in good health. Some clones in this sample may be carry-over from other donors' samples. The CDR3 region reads CASSYSRGRGGYTF. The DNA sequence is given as TGTGCCAGCAGTTACTCGAGAGGGCGTGGCGGCTACACCTTC.